The T cell receptor (beta chain) described here comes from a study of regulatory T cells in long-lasting Graves disease (dated by TCRdb to the early 2020s). Some background on the complete study: Persistent Graves' disease was defined as antithyroid drug treatment for over 5 years with persistently positive TSH receptor autoantibodies. This study used TCR sequencing and RNA sequencing of peripheral blood to compare persistent Graves' disease patients against newly diagnosed Graves' disease patients. The study took place in China and was registered as a clinical trial. A total of roughly 35 samples underwent TCR sequencing: about 13 from persistent and some 20 from newly diagnosed Graves' disease patients. On average, persistent Graves' disease patients in the clinical cohort had been on antithyroid drugs for approximately 10 years. Results and caveats for the whole study, not just this receptor: Sequencing and analysis were limited to the TCR beta chain. Because the primary lesion, thyroid tissue, could not be accessed, the study looked at peripheral blood alone. A larger number of public clonotypes was shared among persistent patients (around 2,700) than among newly diagnosed patients (roughly 970). The authors noted that the small sample size was a limitation that may lower accuracy. Preferential use of TRBV28, TRBJ1-2 and TRBJ2-5 was observed in persistent disease, whereas TRBV20-1 and TRBJ2-1 were favored in newly diagnosed disease. Compared with newly diagnosed patients, persistent Graves' disease patients had lower TCR Shannon entropy and fewer highly expanded clones, which suggests clonal expansion.

According to the study, the label for this sample's time point signals: persistent/refractory GD, antithyroid drugs over 5 years with positive TRAb. RNA was extracted from PBMCs in TRIzol for both TCR sequencing and RNA sequencing. The diagnosis of Graves' disease followed American Thyroid Association guidelines. Recruitment of patients was carried out at an endocrinology department in Xi'an, China. Each patient gave 8.5 to 9.5 milliliters of peripheral blood, collected in an EDTA anticoagulant tube. Ficoll Paque Plus density gradient separation was used to isolate PBMCs, and no further T cell sorting was done. An Agilent 2100 Bioanalyzer and agarose gel were used to assess RNA quality, and a NanoDrop 2000 was used to measure RNA concentration. This clonotype was observed a few times. The specificity of this receptor is unknown. There are no base qualities to consult, and no much larger clone falls within one base.

From its cysteine to its phenylalanine, the CDR3 spans 14 amino acids. Just CDR3 DNA is preserved here, 42 bases in frame from base 1. CDR1 and CDR2, looked up from the germline V gene (reference sequence), are SEHNR and FQNEAQ. Trimming removed 1 base from V and 2 bases from J, leaving 9 bases between the germline ends. Library preparation was by multiplex PCR. The listed sequencing device is Illumina HiSeq 4000. iRepertoire HTBI primers and Arm-PCR amplification of CDR3 regions were used to construct TCR beta libraries. Gel purification was performed on PCR products prior to sequencing. The original pipeline was this. Across samples, 62 TRBV and 13 to 15 TRBJ segments were identified and used for gene usage analysis of CDR3 amino acid clonotypes. Filtered high-quality paired reads were merged into contigs using COPE and FqMerger. BLAST was used to align contigs to the IMGT TRBV, TRBD and TRBJ reference genes, and CDR3 was defined following IMGT. Highly expanded clones were defined as clonotypes with a frequency above 0.1%. Shannon entropy served as the measure of repertoire diversity, while the Gini coefficient captured V-J evenness. Public clonotypes were defined as clonotypes shared by more than one individual. The raw public reads went through TCRdb reprocessing: fastp at Q25, MiXCR clone calling, in-frame beta chains kept. Each entry merges the rows of one CDR3 protein and shows their most common DNA and genes. The V and J calls and clone size come from TCRdb's table, not from the authors' own analysis. The sample table records around 450,000 distinct CDR3 sequences; roughly 21% of these occur just once. Around 7% of the sample is held by the ten biggest clonotypes.

The rearrangement combines TRBV7-9 with TRBJ2-7; TRBD2 is a possible D gene, resting on 5 matching bases. This receptor was taken from a female donor with Graves disease. This specimen consisted of peripheral blood mononuclear cells (PBMCs), obtained when the disease was refractory, from a patient treated with antithyroid drugs. The CDR3 corresponds to CASSLEGETYEQYF. The DNA is as follows: TGTGCCAGCAGCTTAGAGGGAGAGACCTACGAGCAGTACTTC.